The present entry profiles one T cell receptor beta chain with its context. The ends were cut back, 6 bases at V and 5 bases at J, with 14 bases in the middle. Germline CDR1 reads MNHEY; CDR2 reads SMNVEV (reference sequence). The CDR3 extends over 14 amino acids. The data originate from a study of blood T cell repertoires in COVID-19. Study background: The origin of the acute and convalescent COVID-19 samples was the United States, Italy and Spain.

Assay used: immunoSEQ multiplex PCR; TCRdb lists only in-frame clones, some missing. The sample includes 300,000 to 400,000 clones, approximately 88% of them seen just once. Participant age was roughly 18 to 100 years, and participants resided in 24 US areas. Participants reported their clinical history, and cohort assignment relied on those reports. This sequence was found in a man aged 55 to 70 who had recovered from COVID-19. The source material was PBMCs or T cells enriched from blood (not recorded which). The gene calls are TRBV27 and TRBJ1-5; D remains unclear. CDR3: CASSPSPEDQPQHF. DNA for the CDR3: TGTGCCAGCAGCCCTAGTCCGGAAGATCAGCCCCAGCATTTT.